The next 13 T cell receptor beta chains were all read from a single sample in a study of cytomegalovirus exposure and HLA in healthy donors. In the PCR, 60 Vbeta and 13 Jbeta primers were used. Some clones are missing from TCRdb's copy, which holds only in-frame ones; the method was immunoSEQ multiplex PCR. The table has 110,000 or so clones, 70% to 85% seen once. Sequencing input: PBMCs. Receptors originate from a woman aged 40 to 49 in good health and CMV-seropositive.

This chain joins TRBV30 and TRBJ2-7; D uncertain. Germline lookup yields CDR1 GTSNPN and CDR2 SVGIG (reference sequence). The CDR3 totals 15 residues. V was pared by 3 bases and J by 2 bases, with 17 bases between. DNA of the CDR3: TGTGCCTGGAGCGCTAAACCCAGACTTACCTACGAGCAGTACTTC. This encodes CAWSAKPRLTYEQYF.

The rearrangement joins TRBV5-1 to TRBJ2-7, with 7 positions matching TRBD1. The CDR3 covers 14 residues. V gave up 2 bases and J gave up 0 bases; unmatched junction bases: 2. Germline V gives CDR1 SGHRS, CDR2 YFSETQ. The CDR3 region is CASSFGQDSYEQYF. CDR3 DNA: TGCGCCAGCAGCTTCGGACAGGACTCCTACGAGCAGTACTTC.

The V call is TRBV7-6, the J call TRBJ2-1, with D hard to call. The CDR3 sequence is 12 residues long. Germline CDR1 SGHVS, CDR2 FNYEAQ. Trimming took off 2 bases at V and 7 bases at J, with 6 bases between the two ends. The CDR3 bases are TGTGCCAGCAGCTTAATAGCAAATGAGCAGTTCTTC. This gives the protein CASSLIANEQFF. Combining the CDR3 with reference TRBV7-6 and TRBJ2-1 gives the whole variable domain GAGVSQSPRYKVTKRGQDVALRCDPISGHVSLYWYRQALGQGPEFLTYFNYEAQQDKSGLPNDRFSAERPEGSISTLTIQRTEQRDSAMYRCASSLIANEQFFGPGTRLTVL.

This chain links TRBV18 with TRBJ1-2; 9 positions match TRBD1. Germline CDR1 is KGHSH and CDR2 is LQKENI. The length of the CDR3 is 15 residues. With 2 bases clipped from V and 4 bases from J, the junction kept 5 bases outside the gene matches. CDR3 nucleotides: TGTGCCAGCTCACCAGCCGGGACAGGGCCCTATGGCTACACCTTC. Translated: CASSPAGTGPYGYTF.

The chain couples TRBV5-1 to TRBJ2-1, with 8 bases matching TRBD2. The ends lost 6 bases at V and 2 bases at J; junction bases unmatched: 16. The germline CDR1 and CDR2 sequences are SGHRS and YFSETQ. This CDR3 region has 18 residues. DNA of the CDR3: TGCGCCAGCAAGGTGAGCGGGAGTACCGCGTTGACCTACAATGAGCAGTTCTTC. Translated, it gives CASKVSGSTALTYNEQFF.

The V and J genes are TRBV25-1 and TRBJ2-7; 7 bases fit TRBD2. The V gene's germline CDR1 is MGHDK and CDR2 SYGVNS. V trimming: 3 bases; J trimming: 1 base; junction bases outside the gene matches: 9. The CDR3 covers 16 residues. The CDR3 coding sequence is TGTGCCAGCAGTGATAGGGAGGGCAGGATATCCTACGAGCAGTACTTC. Translating gives CASSDREGRISYEQYF.

The rearrangement links TRBV5-1 to TRBJ2-3; 7 bases match TRBD1. J gave up 3 bases and V 3 bases, and 7 bases lay outside the gene matches. The CDR3 contains 15 residues. Germline assignment: CDR1 SGHRS and CDR2 YFSETQ. In DNA, the CDR3 is TGCGCCAGCAGCTCACAGGGGATGGGAACAGATACGCAGTATTTT. Protein sequence: CASSSQGMGTDTQYF.

This clone was recorded only once. This rearrangement joins TRBV7-9 to TRBJ1-3; 9 bases agree with TRBD1. Per the germline V gene, CDR1 is SEHNR and CDR2 is FQNEAQ (reference sequence). Trimming removed 5 bases from V and 7 bases from J; junction bases left unmatched: 9. The CDR3 covers 15 residues. CDR3 coding DNA: TGTGCCAGCAGCAGGGGGACAGGGCGGTTCAACACCATATATTTT. The encoded protein is CASSRGTGRFNTIYF.

The rearrangement joins TRBV6-5 to TRBJ2-3, with TRBD2 as a possible D gene (6 bases). This CDR3 spans 13 amino acids. The germline V and J ends were trimmed by 7 bases and 11 bases, with 19 bases remaining between them. Germline V lookup: CDR1 MNHEY, CDR2 SVGAGI. CDR3 in DNA: TGTGCCAGCACCTCGAGGCCGGGAGAGGGGCAGTATTTT. It translates to CASTSRPGEGQYF.

This chain joins TRBV11-2 and TRBJ1-5; D unclear. V was shortened by 1 base and J by 4 bases, with 5 bases between the two germline ends. CDR3 size: 13 residues. Per germline, CDR1 SGHAT and CDR2 FQNNGV. CDR3 sequence reads: CASSLAGNQPQHF. The CDR3 bases are TGTGCCAGCAGCTTAGCGGGGAATCAGCCCCAGCATTTT. Filled out from reference TRBV11-2 and TRBJ1-5, the complete variable domain reads EAGVAQSPRYKIIEKRQSVAFWCNPISGHATLYWYQQILGQGPKLLIQFQNNGVVDDSQLPKDRFSAERLKGVDSTLKIQPAKLEDSAVYLCASSLAGNQPQHFGDGTRLSIL.

This chain connects TRBV21-1 to TRBJ2-7; the table names TRBD2, a call not compared with the DNA. TRBV21-1 is a recognized pseudogene. This CDR3 region has 17 residues. The CDR3 nucleotides read TGTGCCAGCAGCAAAGGTGGGGGACTAGCGGACTCCTACGAGCAGTACTTC. It specifies CASSKGGGLADSYEQYF.

The chain carries TRBV9 and TRBJ2-7; a possible D gene is TRBD1 (5 bases). The CDR3 runs 15 residues. V lost 0 bases and J 4 bases, leaving 14 bases between the germline ends. Germline loops: CDR1 SGDLS, CDR2 YYNGEE. The CDR3 here is CASSVGGSREYEQYF. The CDR3 DNA follows: TGTGCCAGCAGCGTAGGGGGCAGTCGCGAGTACGAGCAGTACTTC.

This chain joins TRBV9 and TRBJ2-7, with TRBD1 identical over 8 bases. V trimming: 3 bases; J trimming: 7 bases; junction bases outside the gene matches: 6. The germline CDR1 and CDR2 sequences are SGDLS and YYNGEE. There are 13 residues in the CDR3. Written as DNA, the CDR3 is TGTGCCAGCAGCGGGACAGGGCGAGAAGAGCAGTACTTC. Translated, it gives CASSGTGREEQYF. Full variable domain (outside the CDR3, taken from reference TRBV9 and TRBJ2-7): DSGVTQTPKHLITATGQRVTLRCSPRSGDLSVYWYQQSLDQGLQFLIQYYNGEERAKGNILERFSAQQFPDLHSELNLSSLELGDSALYFCASSGTGREEQYFGPGTRLTVT.